The rows below give T cell receptor beta chains drawn from one sample of a study of Ad26.COV2.S vaccination and SARS-CoV-2 variants. Repertoires were generated with immunoSEQ multiplex PCR, while TCRdb's copy carries only in-frame clones and drops some. Of 350,000 to 500,000 clones listed, more than 80% are singletons. This material consisted of peripheral blood, taken in a trial of Ad26.COV2.S vaccine versus placebo. All receptors derive from a person aged 18-65 years who received the Ad26.COV2.S COVID-19 vaccine or a placebo. CDR3s include the opening cysteine and the closing phenylalanine or tryptophan. Each record gives: clone size, D gene, CDR3 length, J gene, V gene, CDR3 DNA, CDR3 protein. D genes are given only for firm matches. Size values are once, few and many counts, or a class for expanded clones, and some rows have none.

clone size: .
D gene: TRBD2
CDR3 length: 15
J gene: TRBJ2-1
V gene: TRBV5-1
CDR3 DNA: TGCGCCAGCAGCTTGGTGGCTAGCGGCTACAATGAGCAGTTCTTC
CDR3 protein: CASSLVASGYNEQFF

clone size: .
D gene: .
CDR3 length: 14
J gene: TRBJ1-2
V gene: TRBV28
CDR3 DNA: TGTGCCAGCAGTCAGGGCCTGGGGAACTATGGCTACACCTTC
CDR3 protein: CASSQGLGNYGYTF

clone size: .
D gene: TRBD2
CDR3 length: 17
J gene: TRBJ2-1
V gene: TRBV6-2/TRBV6-3
CDR3 DNA: TGTGCCAGCAGTTACTCGCCTAGCGGGAGGGCCCGCAATGAGCAGTTCTTC
CDR3 protein: CASSYSPSGRARNEQFF

clone size: .
D gene: TRBD1
CDR3 length: 15
J gene: TRBJ2-3
V gene: TRBV7-2
CDR3 DNA: TGTGCCAGCAGAAGTACAGGGGGTTTCACAGATACGCAGTATTTT
CDR3 protein: CASRSTGGFTDTQYF

clone size: once
D gene: TRBD2
CDR3 length: 14
J gene: TRBJ2-1
V gene: TRBV7-9
CDR3 DNA: TGTGCCAGCAGCTTAGGGACTAGCGGCAATGAGCAGTTCTTC
CDR3 protein: CASSLGTSGNEQFF

clone size: .
D gene: TRBD2
CDR3 length: 15
J gene: TRBJ2-7
V gene: TRBV27
CDR3 DNA: TGTGCCAGCAGAACAGGGACTAGCGGGAGCCACGAGCAGTACTTC
CDR3 protein: CASRTGTSGSHEQYF

clone size: .
D gene: .
CDR3 length: 16
J gene: TRBJ1-6
V gene: TRBV3-1/TRBV3-2
CDR3 DNA: TGTGCCAGCAGCCCCCCTGGGGGCAGGGGAGGGGAACCCCTCCACTTT
CDR3 protein: CASSPPGGRGGEPLHF

clone size: .
D gene: TRBD1
CDR3 length: 13
J gene: TRBJ1-5
V gene: TRBV25-1
CDR3 DNA: TGTGCCAGCAGAGACAGGGAGGATCAGCCCCAGCATTTT
CDR3 protein: CASRDREDQPQHF

clone size: once
D gene: TRBD1
CDR3 length: 15
J gene: TRBJ2-2
V gene: TRBV5-4
CDR3 DNA: TGTGCCAGCAGGTCCGGGACAGGGTTAACCGGGGAGCTGTTTTTT
CDR3 protein: CASRSGTGLTGELFF

clone size: .
D gene: .
CDR3 length: 16
J gene: TRBJ1-2
V gene: TRBV6-4
CDR3 DNA: TGTGCCAGCAGTGACTCACAGGCAGCTCCTTCGCGCGGCTACACCTTC
CDR3 protein: CASSDSQAAPSRGYTF

clone size: .
D gene: .
CDR3 length: 14
J gene: TRBJ2-2
V gene: TRBV6-5
CDR3 DNA: TGTGCCAGCAGTTACTCTGGCGGGGACTCGAAGCTGTTTTTT
CDR3 protein: CASSYSGGDSKLFF

clone size: .
D gene: TRBD2
CDR3 length: 17
J gene: TRBJ2-7
V gene: TRBV6-4
CDR3 DNA: TGTGCCAGCTCCCGGGGGAAGCGGGAGATGAGCTCCTACGAGCAGTACTTC
CDR3 protein: CASSRGKREMSSYEQYF

clone size: .
D gene: .
CDR3 length: 15
J gene: TRBJ1-5
V gene: TRBV19
CDR3 DNA: TGTGCCAGTAGTACCGGGGCGGCTAGCAATCAGCCCCAGCATTTT
CDR3 protein: CASSTGAASNQPQHF

clone size: once
D gene: .
CDR3 length: 13
J gene: TRBJ1-3
V gene: TRBV6-6
CDR3 DNA: TGTGCCAGCAGTTATCGGGGGGGAAACACCATATATTTT
CDR3 protein: CASSYRGGNTIYF

clone size: .
D gene: .
CDR3 length: 13
J gene: TRBJ2-4
V gene: TRBV28
CDR3 DNA: TGTGCCAGCAGTTTAGTGACACCAAACATTCAGTACTTC
CDR3 protein: CASSLVTPNIQYF

clone size: once
D gene: TRBD1
CDR3 length: 12
J gene: TRBJ2-7
V gene: TRBV3-1/TRBV3-2
CDR3 DNA: TGTGCCAGCAGCAGACAGGGGAACGAGCAGTACTTC
CDR3 protein: CASSRQGNEQYF